This is a list of T cell receptor beta chains from one sample in a study of vaccination effects on CD4 cells after COVID-19. Measured with immunoSEQ multiplex PCR; TCRdb has only the in-frame clones, and not every one. Of around 40,000 clones listed, more than 65% were seen once; the top ten hold about 8.6%. Their specific antigens are unknown. Sequenced material: CD4+ T cells from PBMCs cultured without peptide, taken after COVID-19 vaccination. Source of these receptors: a human donor who received a COVID-19 vaccine. The CDR3 runs from the conserved cysteine through the conserved F or W. The D gene is left open where the match is weak.

D: .; V: TRBV13; J: TRBJ2-7; DNA: TGTGCCAGCAGCTCCTCGGGTATTTGGGGCCGAAGCTCCTACGAGCAGTACTTC; CDR3: CASSSSGIWGRSSYEQYF
D: .; V: TRBV9; J: TRBJ2-5; DNA: TGTGCCAGCAGCGTACAGGGGTACCAAGAGACCCAGTACTTC; CDR3: CASSVQGYQETQYF
D: .; V: TRBV9; J: TRBJ2-2; DNA: TGTGCCAGCAGCGTACGACTAGCGAACACCGGGGAGCTGTTTTTT; CDR3: CASSVRLANTGELFF
D: .; V: TRBV7-8; J: TRBJ2-6; DNA: TGTGCCAGCAGCGGGATACTGCGCTCTGGGGCCAACGTCCTGACTTTC; CDR3: CASSGILRSGANVLTF
D: TRBD2; V: TRBV6-2/TRBV6-3; J: TRBJ2-4; DNA: TGTGCCAGCAGTTACTCTGAGCGGGGGGGCCTTTGGGAAAACATTCAGTACTTC; CDR3: CASSYSERGGLWENIQYF
D: .; V: TRBV15; J: TRBJ2-7; DNA: TGTGCCACCAGCAGAGAGGGATACAGGCCCCGCGCCGGCTCCTACGAGCAGTACTTC; CDR3: CATSREGYRPRAGSYEQYF
D: .; V: TRBV30; J: TRBJ1-3; DNA: TGTGCCTGGGAGGCGAGGAGCTCTGGAAACACCATATATTTT; CDR3: CAWEARSSGNTIYF
D: TRBD1; V: TRBV18; J: TRBJ2-1; DNA: TGTGCCAGCTCACCCTCGGGACAGGTGAACAATGAGCAGTTCTTC; CDR3: CASSPSGQVNNEQFF
D: TRBD2; V: TRBV7-9; J: TRBJ2-3; DNA: TGTGCCAGCAGCTTATTTACGGGAGGGCCCGAGTCGGATACGCAGTATTTT; CDR3: CASSLFTGGPESDTQYF
D: TRBD1; V: TRBV5-4; J: TRBJ2-7; DNA: TGTGCCAGCAGCCAGGGACAGGTCGAGGAGCAGTACTTC; CDR3: CASSQGQVEEQYF